The clone carrying this T cell receptor (beta chain) has more than one count but fewer than ten. The antigen is unknown. The CDR3 has 16 amino acids. Trimming cost V 3 bases and J 1 base, with 18 bases left between them. Germline values: CDR1 GTSNPN, CDR2 SVGIG (reference sequence). Using immunoSEQ multiplex PCR, the repertoire was profiled, and TCRdb retains in-frame clones only, with some absent. Among roughly 29,000 clones listed, 60% to 75% were seen once. The data stem from a study of T cell clonotyping in hematopoietic cell transplantation. Study context: Pretransplant recipient samples were taken after cytoreduction.

The time point denotes: recipient sample about 28 days before transplant, after cytoreduction. Study conclusions and caveats: CD4 and CD8 repertoire contributions could not be separated without sorting. Few recipient clonotypes overlapped donors; over 97% were de novo at given depth.

The chain uses TRBV30 and TRBJ1-1, with a possible D match to TRBD1 (5 bases). The sequence was obtained from a man aged 50 to 59 with myelodysplastic syndrome. Some clones in this sample may be carry-over from other donors' samples. Sequencing was performed on peripheral blood mononuclear cells, taken before stem cell transplant. The CDR3 sequence is CAWRSISRQPNTEAFF. The CDR3 bases are TGTGCCTGGAGGTCAATCTCTCGACAGCCGAACACTGAAGCTTTCTTT.